The 23 T cell receptor beta chains in this list originate from one sample, sequenced in a study of control samples from healthy donors and cancer patients (dated by TCRdb to 2020 to 2021). Library creation used the immunoSEQ multiplex PCR assay. Held by TCRdb, this immuneACCESS table contains in-frame sequences only and omits some clones. Under half of the omission traces to an unresolved V gene where checked; the cause of the rest is unknown. For this sample there are roughly 120,000 clones; about 95% appear just once. Of the sample, 3.6% is held by the ten largest clones. Sequencing was carried out using blood. All receptors derive from a man aged 25-45 years in good health.

The V gene is TRBV11-2, the J gene TRBJ1-4, with TRBD1 matching 7 bases. The germline V gene encodes CDR1 SGHAT and CDR2 FQNNGV. The trim removed 4 bases at V and 5 bases at J, leaving 7 bases unmatched. The CDR3 extends over 15 amino acids. The CDR3 region is CASSWGQLLNEKLFF. The CDR3 DNA reads as TGTGCCAGCAGCTGGGGACAGCTTCTAAATGAAAAACTGTTTTTT. The whole variable domain, remainder taken from reference TRBV11-2 and TRBJ1-4, is EAGVAQSPRYKIIEKRQSVAFWCNPISGHATLYWYQQILGQGPKLLIQFQNNGVVDDSQLPKDRFSAERLKGVDSTLKIQPAKLEDSAVYLCASSWGQLLNEKLFFGSGTQLSVL.

The chain joins TRBV7-9 to TRBJ1-1, with TRBD1 matching 7 bases. There are 16 residues in the CDR3. V lost 0 bases, J lost 3 bases, and 7 bases stayed unmatched. Germline-derived CDR1 and CDR2 are SEHNR and FQNEAQ (reference sequence). The CDR3 DNA is TGTGCCAGCAGCTTAGCATCAGGGGGGAGGGACACTGAAGCTTTCTTT. It yields the protein CASSLASGGRDTEAFF.

The chain recombines TRBV18 with TRBJ2-5; tentative D call: TRBD1 (6 bases). Germline CDR1 reads KGHSH; CDR2 reads LQKENI. CDR3 size: 13 residues. The V end was cut by 2 bases, the J end by 2 bases, with 6 bases between. The CDR3 loop reads CASSPGQQETQYF. CDR3 coding DNA: TGTGCCAGCTCACCAGGACAGCAAGAGACCCAGTACTTC.

This clone was picked up one time. Other DNA sequences in this specimen translate into the identical CDR3. The chain couples TRBV7-9 to TRBJ1-1, with D perhaps matching TRBD1 (6 bases). CDR3 length equals 14 residues. Germline lookup yields CDR1 SEHNR and CDR2 FQNEAQ (reference sequence). Deletions cut 2 bases from V and 3 bases from J, with 10 bases between. The CDR3, as DNA: TGTGCCAGCAGCTTACAGGGGAGGCACACTGAAGCTTTCTTT. This translates into CASSLQGRHTEAFF.

The chain combines TRBV7-6 with TRBJ2-7; weak D call: TRBD1 (8 bases). Germline V CDR1 and CDR2: SGHVS, FNYEAQ. V was clipped by 1 base and J by 1 base, with 14 bases between them. CDR3 size: 16 residues. The CDR3 coding sequence is TGTGCCAGCAGCTTAGAAACAGGGGGGGCTTCCTACGAGCAGTACTTC. Its translation is CASSLETGGASYEQYF.

This clone occurred a few times. The chain uses TRBV5-1 and TRBJ1-2, with TRBD1 as a possible D gene (5 bases). Per the germline V gene, CDR1 is SGHRS and CDR2 is YFSETQ. Trimming stripped 3 bases from V and 2 bases from J, with 8 bases between. The CDR3 sequence is 13 residues long. The CDR3 nucleotides read TGCGCCAGCAGCTCGGACAACAACTATGGCTACACCTTC. Translated, it gives CASSSDNNYGYTF.

V is TRBV2 and J is TRBJ1-4; D remains ambiguous. Germline V lookup: CDR1 SNHLY, CDR2 FYNNEI. The CDR3 contains 13 residues. Between the trimmed V and J ends, which lost 5 bases and 10 bases, there was a span of 14 bases. CDR3 nucleotide sequence: TGTGCCAGCAGTAGTGGGCTCTCCGGAAAACTGTTTTTT. It is translated as CASSSGLSGKLFF.

Details on this clone: The same CDR3 can be traced to other DNA sequences in this sample. The V and J genes are TRBV11-2 and TRBJ1-1; D ambiguous. Germline loops: CDR1 SGHAT, CDR2 FQNNGV. The V and J ends lost 1 base and 1 base respectively, with 7 bases between them. The CDR3 is made up of 14 amino acids. The CDR3 nucleotides are TGTGCCAGCAGCTTAGGTTCGAAGAACACTGAAGCTTTCTTT. It specifies CASSLGSKNTEAFF.

The rearrangement uses TRBV6-2 or TRBV6-3 and TRBJ2-7; 8 nucleotides line up with TRBD1. The CDR3 totals 16 residues. Germline V gives CDR1 MNHEY, CDR2 SVGEGT. J gave up 3 bases and V 0 bases, and 7 bases lay outside the gene matches. The CDR3: CASSYSVTGGGYEQYF. The CDR3 nucleotides are TGTGCCAGCAGTTACTCTGTCACAGGGGGAGGCTACGAGCAGTACTTC.

The chain couples TRBV29-1 to TRBJ1-2; 9 bases align to TRBD1. The CDR3 is made up of 14 amino acids. V lost 4 bases, J lost 2 bases, and 5 bases stayed unmatched. CDR1 and CDR2 from the germline V gene are SQVTM and ANQGSEA. The CDR3 nucleotides read TGCAGCGTTGTGCTCGGACAGGGGAACTATGGCTACACCTTC. Protein: CSVVLGQGNYGYTF.

This chain joins TRBV6-2 or TRBV6-3 and TRBJ1-1, with D perhaps TRBD1 (6 bases). The CDR3 contains 14 residues. The V end was cut by 5 bases, the J end by 6 bases, with 16 bases between. CDR1 and CDR2 from the germline V gene are MNHEY and SVGEGT. CDR3 DNA sequence: TGTGCCAGCAGTACAGGGCCCGGGGGGGCTGAAGCTTTCTTT. Translated: CASSTGPGGAEAFF.

The chain joins TRBV6-6 to TRBJ1-5; no firm D call. Trimming took 6 bases from V and 5 from J, leaving 23 bases between them. The CDR3 runs 17 residues. CDR1 MNHNY and CDR2 SVGAGI come from the germline V gene (reference sequence). In DNA form, the CDR3 reads TGTGCCAGCAGCCGAAGAATCACGGCATCCCCAGATCAGCCCCAGCATTTT. Amino acids: CASSRRITASPDQPQHF.

The chain is built from TRBV10-3 and TRBJ1-2; tentative D call: TRBD1 (6 bases). Germline values: CDR1 ENHRY, CDR2 SYGVKD. The ends were cut back, 2 bases at V and 8 bases at J, with 18 bases in the middle. The CDR3 covers 15 residues. The CDR3 DNA reads TGTGCCATCAGTGAGCCCCCGGCGGGGGCGCGGGGCTACACCTTC. Amino acid sequence: CAISEPPAGARGYTF.

J is TRBJ1-3 and V is TRBV10-3, with a possible D match to TRBD1 (5 bases). Trimming took off 6 bases at V and 2 bases at J, with 11 bases between the two ends. CDR1 and CDR2 (germline): ENHRY, SYGVKD. The CDR3 has 14 residues. The DNA for the CDR3 is TGTGCCATCAGCAGGGACTTCGCTGGAAACACCATATATTTT. Its protein is CAISRDFAGNTIYF.

V usage is TRBV5-6 and J usage is TRBJ1-4; 7 positions agree with TRBD1. V shed 4 bases, J shed 5 bases, and the junction held 8 bases outside the gene matches. This CDR3 spans 15 amino acids. The germline V gene encodes CDR1 SGHDT and CDR2 YYEEEE. The CDR3 loop is CASSPSTGVNEKLFF. DNA for the CDR3: TGTGCCAGCAGCCCTTCCACAGGGGTGAATGAAAAACTGTTTTTT. The variable domain in full, with the rest retrieved from reference TRBV5-6 and TRBJ1-4, is DAGVTQSPTHLIKTRGQQVTLRCSPKSGHDTVSWYQQALGQGPQFIFQYYEEEERQRGNFPDRFSGHQFPNYSSELNVNALLLGDSALYLCASSPSTGVNEKLFFGSGTQLSVL.

The chain uses TRBV21-1 and TRBJ1-5. TRBV21-1 is a known pseudogene. There are 20 residues in the CDR3. CDR3 bases: TGTGCCAGCAGCAAAGGCCACGGACTGTTACCCCTTAATGTGGGTCAGCCCCAGCATTTT. Protein product: CASSKGHGLLPLNVGQPQHF.

This rearrangement joins TRBV24-1 to TRBJ2-7; either TRBD1 or TRBD2 may supply D (5 bases each). Looked up from germline, CDR1 is KGHDR and CDR2 is SFDVKD. Deletions cut 9 bases from V and 4 bases from J, with 15 bases between. The CDR3 contains 13 residues. CDR3 DNA sequence: TGTGCCACCCCGGTAGGGGAGAAGTACGAGCAGTACTTC. It translates to CATPVGEKYEQYF.

The chain uses TRBV7-3 and TRBJ2-3; D remains ambiguous. Trimming took 4 bases from V and 1 from J, leaving 6 bases between them. This CDR3 region has 13 residues. Germline-derived CDR1 and CDR2 are SGHTA and FQGTGA. The CDR3 nucleotides are TGTGCCAGCAGCTCAACGGGCACAGATACGCAGTATTTT. Its protein product is CASSSTGTDTQYF.

This rearrangement joins TRBV5-1 to TRBJ2-5; 7 bases align to TRBD1. Per germline, CDR1 SGHRS and CDR2 YFSETQ. With V trimmed by 3 bases and J by 2 bases, 4 bases remained unmatched. The CDR3 extends over 14 amino acids. The CDR3 loop is CASSSGTVQETQYF. DNA for the CDR3: TGCGCCAGCAGCTCCGGGACAGTACAAGAGACCCAGTACTTC.

The chain uses TRBV9 and TRBJ1-4, with 9 bases fitting TRBD1. CDR1 is SGDLS and CDR2 is YYNGEE in the germline V gene. The CDR3 has 17 residues. After removal of 3 bases from V and 8 bases from J, the junction contained 14 bases not matched to a gene. As DNA, the CDR3 is TGTGCCAGCAGCGGGATAACAGGGGGCGGCCCAAACGAAAAACTGTTTTTT. It is translated as CASSGITGGGPNEKLFF.

The V call is TRBV5-3, the J call TRBJ2-7; the match to TRBD2 covers 9 bases. TRBV5-3 is noted as an ORF with a role that remains uncertain. CDR3 length: 14 amino acids. V lost 3 bases and J lost 2; bases outside the gene matches: 3. The CDR3 loop is CARSSGTSPYEQYF. DNA of the CDR3: TGTGCCAGAAGCTCCGGGACTAGCCCCTACGAGCAGTACTTC.

The chain links TRBV21-1 to TRBJ2-7; whether TRBD1, the table's D call, matches the DNA was not checked. TRBV21-1 is a listed pseudogene. CDR3 length: 13 residues. CDR3 residues: CASWDRGRSEQYF. The CDR3 DNA reads TGTGCCTCCTGGGACAGGGGGCGAAGCGAGCAGTACTTC.

The chain carries TRBV5-6 and TRBJ1-2; D might be TRBD1 (5 bases). The CDR3 runs 14 residues. Germline V gives CDR1 SGHDT, CDR2 YYEEEE. V was pared by 2 bases and J by 1 base, with 9 bases between. The chain's CDR3 is CASSLRRDNYGYTF. CDR3 DNA: TGTGCCAGCAGCTTACGCAGGGATAACTATGGCTACACCTTC.